Sequencing of this T cell receptor (beta chain) was carried out in a study of blood T cell repertoires in COVID-19. Overall study: Collection of acute and convalescent COVID-19 samples took place in the United States, Italy and Spain. In each case, the material was cDNA or gDNA derived from T cells, B-cell-depleted T cells, or PBMCs.

Trimming cost V 7 bases and J 4 bases; bases outside gene matches: 9. Germline CDR1 and CDR2: MNHEY and SVGAGI. This CDR3 spans 15 amino acids. In the original processing: By means of reference gene primer amplification, nucleated cell counts were estimated. The method was immunoSEQ multiplex PCR; TCRdb's version includes in-frame clones alone and lacks a portion of them. V and J calls plus clone size are reproduced from that table; the DNA served to infer D and trimming. The table shows around 40,000 clones, with approximately 96% occurring only once. Sequenced: peripheral blood. This sequence joins TRBV6-5 and TRBJ2-7, with 11 positions matching TRBD1. The TCR originated in a human donor with active COVID-19. The donor label of this sample is uncertain. The CDR3 region is CASTIPGQGGYEQYF. In DNA form, the CDR3 reads TGTGCCAGCACTATCCCGGGACAGGGGGGTTACGAGCAGTACTTC.